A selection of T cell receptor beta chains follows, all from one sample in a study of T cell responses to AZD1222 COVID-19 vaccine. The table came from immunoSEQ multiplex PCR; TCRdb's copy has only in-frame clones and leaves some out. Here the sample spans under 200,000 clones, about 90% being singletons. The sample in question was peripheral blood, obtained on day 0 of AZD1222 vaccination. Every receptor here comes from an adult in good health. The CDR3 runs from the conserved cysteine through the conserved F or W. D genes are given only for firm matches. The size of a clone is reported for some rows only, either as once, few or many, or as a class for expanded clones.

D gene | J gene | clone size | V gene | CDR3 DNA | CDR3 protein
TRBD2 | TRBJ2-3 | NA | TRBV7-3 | TGTGCCAGCAGCCCTCGGGAGGTTCGAGATACGCAGTATTTT | CASSPREVRDTQYF
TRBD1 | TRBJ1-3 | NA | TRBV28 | TGTGCCAGCAGTTTACTCACAGGGGAGCGCGGAAACACCATATATTTT | CASSLLTGERGNTIYF
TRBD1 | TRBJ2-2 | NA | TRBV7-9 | TGTGCCAGCAGCGCAGGACAGGGAGGCGGGGAGCTGTTTTTT | CASSAGQGGGELFF
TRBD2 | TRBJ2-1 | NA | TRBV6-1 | TGTGCCAGCAGTGTTCTAGCGGAGAGCTCCTACAATGAGCAGTTCTTC | CASSVLAESSYNEQFF
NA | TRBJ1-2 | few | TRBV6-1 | TGTGCCAGCAGTGAAGGAGAGGAACCAAGTCGCTATGGCTACACCTTC | CASSEGEEPSRYGYTF
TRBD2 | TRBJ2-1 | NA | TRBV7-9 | TGTGCCAGCAGCTTAGGGCTAGCGGGAGCCCCCAGGAAGTTCTTC | CASSLGLAGAPRKFF
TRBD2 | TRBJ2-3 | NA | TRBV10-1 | TGCGCCAGCAGTGACGGACTAGCGGGGTACACAGATACGCAGTATTTT | CASSDGLAGYTDTQYF
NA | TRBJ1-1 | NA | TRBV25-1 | TGTGCCAGCAGTGCAGGGACGGGGGGGGAAGAAGCTTTCTTT | CASSAGTGGEEAFF
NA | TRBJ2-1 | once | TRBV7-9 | TGTGCCAGCAGCCACATCCGGGGGGCGGAGAGCTACAATGAGCAGTTCTTC | CASSHIRGAESYNEQFF
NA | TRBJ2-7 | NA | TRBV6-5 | TGTGCCTGCAGGGGTTTAGGCGAGCAGTACTTC | CACRGLGEQYF
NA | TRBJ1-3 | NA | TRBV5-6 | TGTGCCAGCAGCTCGGGACAAAGGGTTTTATCTGGAAACACCATATATTTT | CASSSGQRVLSGNTIYF
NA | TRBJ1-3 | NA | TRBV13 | TGTGCCAGCGCTGGGGACTCTGGAAACACCATATATTTT | CASAGDSGNTIYF
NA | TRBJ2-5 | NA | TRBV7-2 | TGTGCCAGCAGCTTCTTAGGTAGAGAGACCCAGTACTTC | CASSFLGRETQYF
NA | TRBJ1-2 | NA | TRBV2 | TGTGCCAGCAGGATGAGGGCCCCTCATATGTCTGATCACTATGGCTACACCTTC | CASRMRAPHMSDHYGYTF
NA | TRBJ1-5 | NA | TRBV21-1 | TGTGCCAGCAGAATCAAGGGTATTCAGCCCCAGCATTTT | CASRIKGIQPQHF
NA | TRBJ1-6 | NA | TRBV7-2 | TGTGCCAGCAGCCTAACACAAGGGGCCTACACGAATTCACCCCTCCACTTT | CASSLTQGAYTNSPLHF
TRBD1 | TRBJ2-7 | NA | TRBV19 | TGTGCCAGTAGACTAATACAGGGGGCCTCCCTCCACGAGCAGTACTTC | CASRLIQGASLHEQYF
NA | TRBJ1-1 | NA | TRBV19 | TGTGCCACCTCATCTGGGGGGGGTTGGGCTGAAGCTTTCTTT | CATSSGGGWAEAFF
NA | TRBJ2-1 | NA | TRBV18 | TGTGCCAGCTCACCTTGGACAGACAATGAGCAGTTCTTC | CASSPWTDNEQFF
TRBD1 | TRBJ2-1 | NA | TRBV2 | TGTGCCAGCAGTGATAGGACAGGGTCTGGGAATGAGCAGTTCTTC | CASSDRTGSGNEQFF
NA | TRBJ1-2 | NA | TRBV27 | TGTGCCAGCAGTTTCTATGATGGCTACACCTTC | CASSFYDGYTF
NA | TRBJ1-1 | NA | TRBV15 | TGTGCCACCAGCAGAGATCTAGGAACCCTTGAAGCTTTCTTT | CATSRDLGTLEAFF
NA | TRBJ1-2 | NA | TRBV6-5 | TGTGCCAGCAGTTACTCGGCAGGCTCGAGTCCCTATGGCTACACCTTC | CASSYSAGSSPYGYTF
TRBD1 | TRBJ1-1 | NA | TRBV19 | TGTGCCAGTGAGTCATATGAGGGACAGGGAGGCACTGAAGCTTTCTTT | CASESYEGQGGTEAFF
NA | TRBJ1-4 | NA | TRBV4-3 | TGCGCCAGCAGCCAAGATCTCGGGGCTACTAATGAAAAACTGTTTTTT | CASSQDLGATNEKLFF
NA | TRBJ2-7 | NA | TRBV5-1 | TGCGCCAGCAGCCTTACAGTATCCTACGAGCAGTACTTC | CASSLTVSYEQYF
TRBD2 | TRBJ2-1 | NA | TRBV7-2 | TGTGCCAGCAGCTCCATTTCCGGGACTAGCGGGAGGGGATGGAATGAGCAGTTCTTC | CASSSISGTSGRGWNEQFF
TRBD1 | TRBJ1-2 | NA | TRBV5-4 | TGTGCCAGCAGCTTGTTTGCAGGGGGTGGCTATGGCTACACCTTC | CASSLFAGGGYGYTF
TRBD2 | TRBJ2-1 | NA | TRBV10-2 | TGCGCCAGCAGTCCCGGGACTAGCTACAATGAGCAGTTCTTC | CASSPGTSYNEQFF
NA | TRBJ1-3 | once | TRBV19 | TGTGCCAGTAGTCCGATCCACGGGAGCTCTGGAAACACCATATATTTT | CASSPIHGSSGNTIYF
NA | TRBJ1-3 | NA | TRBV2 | TGTGCCAGCAGTGATGAGGCAGTTGGAAACACCATATATTTT | CASSDEAVGNTIYF
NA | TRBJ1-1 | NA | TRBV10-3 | TGTGCCGCCCGGGACAACATGGACACTGAAGCTTTCTTT | CAARDNMDTEAFF
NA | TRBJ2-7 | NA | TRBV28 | TGTGCCAGCAGTTTAGCAGGGGTCCCTAGGGAGCAGTACTTC | CASSLAGVPREQYF
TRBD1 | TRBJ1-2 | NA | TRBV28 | TGTGCCAGCAGTATCGGGACAGCTACAATAACCTATGGCTACACCTTC | CASSIGTATITYGYTF
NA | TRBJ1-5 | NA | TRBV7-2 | TGTGCCAGCAGCCGGACAGCCTTCAATCAGCCCCAGCATTTT | CASSRTAFNQPQHF
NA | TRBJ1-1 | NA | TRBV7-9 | TGTGCCAGCAGCTTGGCGCTTAACACTGAAGCTTTCTTT | CASSLALNTEAFF
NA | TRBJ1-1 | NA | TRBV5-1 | TGCGCCAGCAGCTTGGATTCGGTGGGCACTGAAGCTTTCTTT | CASSLDSVGTEAFF